These T cell receptor beta chains were read from a single sample in a study of vaccination effects on CD4 cells after COVID-19. Antigen specificity for these receptors is unknown. Clones were sequenced by immunoSEQ multiplex PCR, and TCRdb holds only the in-frame ones, with some missing. The data contain fewer than 80,000 clones, roughly 81% of them singletons. Sequencing was performed on CD4+ T cells from PBMCs cultured with HCoV-229E spike peptides, taken after COVID-19 vaccination. The receptors come from a human donor who received a COVID-19 vaccine. Each CDR3 is given with its conserved first and last residue. Fields, in order: V gene, CDR3 length, clone size, D gene, J gene, CDR3 DNA, CDR3 protein. D genes are given only for firm matches. Expanded clones get a size class; other rows say once, few or many, or leave the size out.

V: TRBV6-5
length: 15
size: few
D: TRBD2
J: TRBJ2-5
DNA: TGTGCCAGCAACCTACTAGCGGGAGTTCAAGAGACCCAGTACTTC
CDR3: CASNLLAGVQETQYF

V: TRBV5-5
length: 13
size: once
D: NA
J: TRBJ1-2
DNA: TGTGCCAGCAGCCGGGTCGCCCCATATGGCTACACCTTC
CDR3: CASSRVAPYGYTF

V: TRBV7-2
length: 12
size: NA
D: NA
J: TRBJ2-5
DNA: TGTGCCAGCAGCCTGTTGCGGGAGACCCAGTACTTC
CDR3: CASSLLRETQYF

V: TRBV3-1/TRBV3-2
length: 17
size: NA
D: NA
J: TRBJ2-1
DNA: TGTGCCAGCAGCCCGCCCCCTAGGCGAAGCTCCTACAATGAGCAGTTCTTC
CDR3: CASSPPPRRSSYNEQFF

V: TRBV14
length: 15
size: NA
D: TRBD1
J: TRBJ1-6
DNA: TGTGCCAGCAGCCAAATAAGGGGGCAAAATTCACCCCTCCACTTT
CDR3: CASSQIRGQNSPLHF

V: TRBV30
length: 13
size: NA
D: NA
J: TRBJ1-5
DNA: TGTGCCTGGAGTTCACAGGGTTCACAGCCCCAGCATTTT
CDR3: CAWSSQGSQPQHF

V: TRBV6-6
length: 15
size: NA
D: TRBD1
J: TRBJ2-3
DNA: TGTGCCAGCACCATGGGACAGGAGAGCACAGATACGCAGTATTTT
CDR3: CASTMGQESTDTQYF

V: TRBV20-1
length: 11
size: NA
D: NA
J: TRBJ2-1
DNA: TGCAGTGCTAGAGAAGATTCCAGGCAGTTCTTC
CDR3: CSAREDSRQFF

V: TRBV30
length: 13
size: NA
D: TRBD1
J: TRBJ1-1
DNA: TGTGCCGGAACAGGGGCGTCGAACACTGAAGCTTTCTTT
CDR3: CAGTGASNTEAFF

V: TRBV6-4
length: 14
size: NA
D: TRBD1
J: TRBJ2-2
DNA: TGTGCCAGCAGTTCGGACAGGAGCGCCGGGGAGCTGTTTTTT
CDR3: CASSSDRSAGELFF

V: TRBV14
length: 16
size: once
D: NA
J: TRBJ1-1
DNA: TGTGCCAGCAGCCAAGAGCTGGGCAGAGGGAACACTGAAGCTTTCTTT
CDR3: CASSQELGRGNTEAFF

V: TRBV5-1
length: 15
size: NA
D: NA
J: TRBJ2-1
DNA: TGCGCCAGCAGAACCACTGGGACCTCCTACAATGAGCAGTTCTTC
CDR3: CASRTTGTSYNEQFF

V: TRBV2
length: 14
size: NA
D: TRBD2
J: TRBJ2-4
DNA: TGTGCCATCAGCGCCCTAGCGGGGGACAGCATTCAGTACTTC
CDR3: CAISALAGDSIQYF

V: TRBV5-1
length: 14
size: NA
D: NA
J: TRBJ2-5
DNA: TGCGCCAGCAGCTTGGCCAGAGGGGGGGAGACCCAGTACTTC
CDR3: CASSLARGGETQYF

V: TRBV24-1
length: 19
size: once
D: TRBD1
J: TRBJ2-3
DNA: TGTGCCACCAGTGACCCCACACCAGACAGGGTTGAGGGCACAGATACGCAGTATTTT
CDR3: CATSDPTPDRVEGTDTQYF

V: TRBV2
length: 14
size: few
D: TRBD1
J: TRBJ2-1
DNA: TGTGCCAGCAGTGGGGACAGGGGTAGGAATGAGCAGTTCTTC
CDR3: CASSGDRGRNEQFF

V: TRBV19
length: 14
size: NA
D: NA
J: TRBJ1-3
DNA: TGTGCCAGTAGGGTACAGGGCGCTGGAAACACCATATATTTT
CDR3: CASRVQGAGNTIYF

V: TRBV14
length: 14
size: NA
D: NA
J: TRBJ1-4
DNA: TGTGCCAGCAGCCAAGACAGGGCAAATGAAAAACTGTTTTTT
CDR3: CASSQDRANEKLFF

V: TRBV5-6
length: 16
size: once
D: NA
J: TRBJ2-4
DNA: TGTGCCAGCAGCTTGGCATCTGCAGGGGGAGGAAACATTCAGTACTTC
CDR3: CASSLASAGGGNIQYF

V: TRBV5-1
length: 15
size: few
D: NA
J: TRBJ2-3
DNA: TGCGCCAGCAGCTTGGGCTGGCGGGGCACAGATACGCAGTATTTT
CDR3: CASSLGWRGTDTQYF

V: TRBV6-6
length: 13
size: few
D: NA
J: TRBJ2-2
DNA: TGTGCCAGCACCCTCTCGAACACCGGGGAGCTGTTTTTT
CDR3: CASTLSNTGELFF

V: TRBV3-1/TRBV3-2
length: 14
size: once
D: TRBD1
J: TRBJ1-2
DNA: TGTGCCAGCAGCCAGGGACAGGGGGGTTATGGCTACACCTTC
CDR3: CASSQGQGGYGYTF

V: TRBV6-2/TRBV6-3
length: 16
size: NA
D: NA
J: TRBJ2-1
DNA: TGTGCCAGCAGTGACCGAACAGGGAAGTCCTACAATGAGCAGTTCTTC
CDR3: CASSDRTGKSYNEQFF

V: TRBV11-3
length: 16
size: NA
D: NA
J: TRBJ1-1
DNA: TGTGCCAGCAGCTTCTTTACAGGTACGGGGCACACTGAAGCTTTCTTT
CDR3: CASSFFTGTGHTEAFF

V: TRBV7-3
length: 15
size: few
D: NA
J: TRBJ1-6
DNA: TGTGCCAGCAGCGCCTACGGTGGGAAGGCTTCACCCCTCCACTTT
CDR3: CASSAYGGKASPLHF

V: TRBV10-3
length: 18
size: once
D: NA
J: TRBJ1-1
DNA: TGTGCCATCAGTGCCTACCCGTCGGGGGGGCATATGAACACTGAAGCTTTCTTT
CDR3: CAISAYPSGGHMNTEAFF

V: TRBV2
length: 15
size: NA
D: TRBD2
J: TRBJ2-1
DNA: TGTGCCAGCACTCGAAGACTAGCGGCTGTTAATGAGCAGTTCTTC
CDR3: CASTRRLAAVNEQFF

V: TRBV10-3
length: 15
size: NA
D: TRBD1
J: TRBJ1-2
DNA: TGTGCCATCAGTGAGGACAGGGGGGACGAATATGGCTACACCTTC
CDR3: CAISEDRGDEYGYTF

V: TRBV9
length: 13
size: NA
D: NA
J: TRBJ2-4
DNA: TGTGCCAGCAGCGTAGCACTCGGGGACATTCAGTACTTC
CDR3: CASSVALGDIQYF

V: TRBV2
length: 15
size: NA
D: TRBD2
J: TRBJ2-5
DNA: TGTGCCAGCAACAAACTAGCGGGGGGGATTGAGACCCAGTACTTC
CDR3: CASNKLAGGIETQYF

V: TRBV5-1
length: 14
size: few
D: TRBD1
J: TRBJ2-1
DNA: TGCGCCAGCAGCCTAGGACAGGGGTACAATGAGCAGTTCTTC
CDR3: CASSLGQGYNEQFF

V: TRBV24-1
length: 13
size: NA
D: NA
J: TRBJ2-1
DNA: TGTGCCACCAGTGACGGGCCCTACAATGAGCAGTTCTTC
CDR3: CATSDGPYNEQFF

V: TRBV2
length: 12
size: once
D: NA
J: TRBJ2-3
DNA: TGTGCCAGCAGTGAAGGTTGGAATACGCAGTATTTT
CDR3: CASSEGWNTQYF

V: TRBV2
length: 15
size: NA
D: NA
J: TRBJ1-5
DNA: TGTGCCAGCAGTGCAGTCCCGGGTGGCAATCAGCCCCAGCATTTT
CDR3: CASSAVPGGNQPQHF

V: TRBV15
length: 13
size: NA
D: NA
J: TRBJ2-5
DNA: TGTGCCACCAGCAGGGACTTATGGGAGACCCAGTACTTC
CDR3: CATSRDLWETQYF

V: TRBV10-3
length: 15
size: NA
D: NA
J: TRBJ2-6
DNA: TGTGCCATCAGTGAGTTCAGCTCTGGGGCCAACGTCCTGACTTTC
CDR3: CAISEFSSGANVLTF

V: TRBV6-5
length: 14
size: NA
D: NA
J: TRBJ1-1
DNA: TGTGCCAGCAGTTTCACACGGTTTAACACTGAAGCTTTCTTT
CDR3: CASSFTRFNTEAFF

V: TRBV2
length: 15
size: NA
D: TRBD2
J: TRBJ2-1
DNA: TGTGCCAGCAGTGTGACCAGCGGGGGACACAATGAGCAGTTCTTC
CDR3: CASSVTSGGHNEQFF

V: TRBV5-1
length: 15
size: NA
D: TRBD2
J: TRBJ2-1
DNA: TGCGCCAGCAGCTTGGGAGCGGGGGTGGGCAATGAGCAGTTCTTC
CDR3: CASSLGAGVGNEQFF

V: TRBV27
length: 13
size: few
D: NA
J: TRBJ1-5
DNA: TGTGCCAGCAGTCGGGGGGCGCGGCAGCCCCAGCATTTT
CDR3: CASSRGARQPQHF

V: TRBV6-5
length: 14
size: few
D: NA
J: TRBJ2-3
DNA: TGTGCCAGCAGAATACGTATATCCACAGATACGCAGTATTTT
CDR3: CASRIRISTDTQYF

V: TRBV6-2/TRBV6-3
length: 14
size: NA
D: TRBD1
J: TRBJ1-2
DNA: TGTGCCAGCAGTCGGACAGGGGAATATTATGGCTACACCTTC
CDR3: CASSRTGEYYGYTF

V: TRBV13
length: 16
size: NA
D: TRBD1
J: TRBJ2-2
DNA: TGTGCCAGCAGTCGGGACAGGGGGAAATACACCGGGGAGCTGTTTTTT
CDR3: CASSRDRGKYTGELFF

V: TRBV6-5
length: 13
size: NA
D: NA
J: TRBJ2-3
DNA: TGTGCCAGCATTCATGCTAGCACAGATACGCAGTATTTT
CDR3: CASIHASTDTQYF

V: TRBV5-1
length: 15
size: few
D: NA
J: TRBJ1-3
DNA: TGCGCCAGCAGCTTGGGTGAGAAGTCTGGAAACACCATATATTTT
CDR3: CASSLGEKSGNTIYF

V: TRBV5-5
length: 14
size: NA
D: NA
J: TRBJ1-6
DNA: TGTGCCAGCAGCCGGACAGATTATAATTCACCCCTCCACTTT
CDR3: CASSRTDYNSPLHF

V: TRBV5-1
length: 14
size: NA
D: NA
J: TRBJ1-4
DNA: TGCGCCAGCAGCTTGAACTGGGAGGGTGAAAAACTGTTTTTT
CDR3: CASSLNWEGEKLFF

V: TRBV7-3
length: 13
size: NA
D: NA
J: TRBJ2-5
DNA: TGTGCCAGCAGCTCGGGACCCGCGAGGACCCAGTACTTC
CDR3: CASSSGPARTQYF

V: TRBV24-1
length: 18
size: NA
D: NA
J: TRBJ2-1
DNA: TGTGCCACCAGTGAGTCAGCTAGCGTTCCTAGCTCCTACAATGAGCAGTTCTTC
CDR3: CATSESASVPSSYNEQFF

V: TRBV18
length: 15
size: NA
D: TRBD1
J: TRBJ1-1
DNA: TGTGCCAGCTCATTTTCGACAGGGGTAAGCGCTGAAGCTTTCTTT
CDR3: CASSFSTGVSAEAFF

V: TRBV24-1
length: 16
size: once
D: TRBD1
J: TRBJ2-2
DNA: TGTGCCACCAGCCAATACCCCCGACAGGGGACCGGGGAGCTGTTTTTT
CDR3: CATSQYPRQGTGELFF

V: TRBV5-1
length: 17
size: NA
D: NA
J: TRBJ1-1
DNA: TGCGCCAGCAGCTTTCAAACTGGGGCGGAGGGAAGGTTCCGGGCTTTCTTT
CDR3: CASSFQTGAEGRFRAFF

V: TRBV10-2
length: 14
size: NA
D: NA
J: TRBJ2-5
DNA: TGCGCCAGCAGGTTAGCCCATGCGGGGGAGACCCAGTACTTC
CDR3: CASRLAHAGETQYF

V: TRBV24-1
length: 15
size: NA
D: NA
J: TRBJ2-5
DNA: TGTGCCACCAGTGAAACAGGGCTGGGACAAGAGACCCAGTACTTC
CDR3: CATSETGLGQETQYF

V: TRBV5-1
length: 15
size: few
D: TRBD1
J: TRBJ2-1
DNA: TGCGCCAGCAGCTTGTTCGGACAGGGGGACCATGAGCAGTTCTTC
CDR3: CASSLFGQGDHEQFF